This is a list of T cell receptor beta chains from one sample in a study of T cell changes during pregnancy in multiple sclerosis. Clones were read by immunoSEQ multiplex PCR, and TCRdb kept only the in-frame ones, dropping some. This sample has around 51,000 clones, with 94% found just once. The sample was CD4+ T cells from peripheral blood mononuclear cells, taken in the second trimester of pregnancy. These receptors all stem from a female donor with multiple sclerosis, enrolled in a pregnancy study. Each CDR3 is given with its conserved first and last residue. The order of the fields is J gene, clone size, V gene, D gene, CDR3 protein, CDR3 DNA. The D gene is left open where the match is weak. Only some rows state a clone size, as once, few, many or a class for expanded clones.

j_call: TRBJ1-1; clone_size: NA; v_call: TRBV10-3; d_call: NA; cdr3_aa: CAISEGWGRNKAFF; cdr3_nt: TGTGCCATCAGTGAGGGTTGGGGCAGGAATAAAGCTTTCTTT
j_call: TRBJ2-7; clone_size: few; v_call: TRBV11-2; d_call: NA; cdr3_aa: CASSLAGYEQYF; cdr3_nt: TGTGCCAGCAGCTTAGCCGGCTACGAGCAGTACTTC
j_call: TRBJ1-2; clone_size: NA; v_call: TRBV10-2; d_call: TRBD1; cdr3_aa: CASSEWTGGLGYTF; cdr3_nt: TGCGCCAGCAGTGAGTGGACAGGGGGTCTTGGCTACACCTTC
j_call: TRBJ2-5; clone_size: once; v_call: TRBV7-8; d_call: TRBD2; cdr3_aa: CASSPRDSGGPTYF; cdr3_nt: TGTGCCAGCAGCCCCCGGGATAGCGGGGGCCCTACGTACTTC
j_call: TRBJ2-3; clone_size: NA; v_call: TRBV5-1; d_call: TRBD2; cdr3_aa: CASSSAGGDTDTQYF; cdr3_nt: TGCGCCAGCAGCTCAGCGGGGGGGGACACAGATACGCAGTATTTT
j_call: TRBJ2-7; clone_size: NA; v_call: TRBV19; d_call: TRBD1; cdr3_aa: CASSKTGGLYEQYF; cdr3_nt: TGTGCCAGTAGTAAGACAGGGGGTCTCTACGAGCAGTACTTC
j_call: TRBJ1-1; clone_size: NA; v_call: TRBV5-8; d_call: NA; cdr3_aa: CASSLEQGNTEAFF; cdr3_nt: TGTGCCAGCAGCTTGGAACAGGGGAACACTGAAGCTTTCTTT
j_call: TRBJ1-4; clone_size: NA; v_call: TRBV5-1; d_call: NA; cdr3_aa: CASSLTATNEKLFF; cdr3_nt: TGCGCCAGCAGCTTGACAGCAACTAATGAAAAACTGTTTTTT
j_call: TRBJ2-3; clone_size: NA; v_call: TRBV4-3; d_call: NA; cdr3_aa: CASSQGWGGAPSTDTQYF; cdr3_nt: TGCGCCAGCAGCCAGGGTTGGGGGGGCGCCCCTAGCACAGATACGCAGTATTTT
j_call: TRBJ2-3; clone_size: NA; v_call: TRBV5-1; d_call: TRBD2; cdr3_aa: CASASLAGYGTDTQYF; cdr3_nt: TGCGCCAGCGCGTCGCTAGCGGGATATGGGACAGATACGCAGTATTTT
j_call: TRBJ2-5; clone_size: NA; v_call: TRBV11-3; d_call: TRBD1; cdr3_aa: CASSLYRGSETQYF; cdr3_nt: TGTGCCAGCAGCTTATACAGGGGGTCAGAGACCCAGTACTTC
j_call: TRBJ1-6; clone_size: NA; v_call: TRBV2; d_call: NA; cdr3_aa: CASTTNGGGTGSPLHF; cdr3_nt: TGTGCCAGCACCACTAATGGGGGGGGGACGGGTTCACCCCTCCACTTT
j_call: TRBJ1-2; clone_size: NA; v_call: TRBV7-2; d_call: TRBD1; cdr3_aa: CASSRGRDRGPYGYTF; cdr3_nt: TGTGCCAGCAGCAGAGGCCGGGACAGGGGGCCCTATGGCTACACCTTC
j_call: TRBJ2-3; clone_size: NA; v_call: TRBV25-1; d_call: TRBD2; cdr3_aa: CASSAGGSPRLTDTQYF; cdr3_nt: TGTGCCAGCAGTGCGGGAGGTAGTCCACGGCTTACAGATACGCAGTATTTT
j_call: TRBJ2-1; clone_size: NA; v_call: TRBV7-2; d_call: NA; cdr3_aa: CASSLKRGGVYNEQFF; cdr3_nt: TGTGCCAGCAGCTTAAAAAGGGGGGGGGTTTACAATGAGCAGTTCTTC
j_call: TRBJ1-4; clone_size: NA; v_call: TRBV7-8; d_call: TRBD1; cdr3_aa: CASSFRGTVGEKLFF; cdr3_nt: TGTGCCAGCAGCTTCCGCGGGACAGTCGGTGAAAAACTGTTTTTT
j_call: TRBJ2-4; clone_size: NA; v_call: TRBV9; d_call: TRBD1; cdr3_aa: CASSAQGAGAKNIQYF; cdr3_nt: TGTGCCAGCAGCGCCCAGGGGGCTGGAGCCAAAAACATTCAGTACTTC
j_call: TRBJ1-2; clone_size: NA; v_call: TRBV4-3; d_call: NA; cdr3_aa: CASSQSGSFYGYTF; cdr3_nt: TGCGCCAGCAGCCAATCGGGAAGCTTCTATGGCTACACCTTC
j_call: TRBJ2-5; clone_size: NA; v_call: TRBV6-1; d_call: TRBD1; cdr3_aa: CASTGTGGYGTQYF; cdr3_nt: TGTGCCAGCACCGGGACAGGGGGCTATGGGACCCAGTACTTC
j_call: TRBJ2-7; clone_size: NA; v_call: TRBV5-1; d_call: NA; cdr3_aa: CASSYPGYEQYF; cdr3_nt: TGCGCCAGCAGCTATCCGGGCTACGAGCAGTACTTC
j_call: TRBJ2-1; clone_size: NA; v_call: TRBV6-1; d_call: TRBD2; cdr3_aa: CASSATPGLAGEYYNEQFF; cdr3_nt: TGTGCCAGCAGTGCTACCCCGGGACTAGCGGGGGAGTACTACAATGAGCAGTTCTTC
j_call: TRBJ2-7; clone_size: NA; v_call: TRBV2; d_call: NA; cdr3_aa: CASSRPMTGYEQYF; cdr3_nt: TGTGCCAGCAGCCGACCTATGACTGGTTACGAGCAGTACTTC
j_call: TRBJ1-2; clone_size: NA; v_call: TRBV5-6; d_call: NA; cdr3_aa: CASSLFRGKGSPNYGYTF; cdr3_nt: TGTGCCAGCAGCTTGTTTAGGGGCAAGGGTTCTCCGAACTATGGCTACACCTTC
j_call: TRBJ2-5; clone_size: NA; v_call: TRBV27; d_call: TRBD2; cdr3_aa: CASSLRLAGRQETQYF; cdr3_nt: TGTGCCAGCAGCCTTAGACTAGCGGGGAGACAAGAGACCCAGTACTTC
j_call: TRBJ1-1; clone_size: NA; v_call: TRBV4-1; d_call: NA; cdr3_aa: CASSQVISTEAFF; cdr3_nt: TGCGCCAGCAGCCAAGTGATTAGCACTGAAGCTTTCTTT
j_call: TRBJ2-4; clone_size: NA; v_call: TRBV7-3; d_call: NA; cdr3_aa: CASSLTGGQNIQYF; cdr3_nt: TGTGCCAGCAGCCTGACGGGTGGTCAAAACATTCAGTACTTC
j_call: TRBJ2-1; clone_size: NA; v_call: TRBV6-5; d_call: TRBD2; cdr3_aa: CASRYGRVAGNDEQFF; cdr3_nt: TGTGCCAGCAGATACGGGAGGGTAGCGGGCAACGATGAGCAGTTCTTC
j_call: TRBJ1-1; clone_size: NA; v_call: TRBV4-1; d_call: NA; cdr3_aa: CASSQEGGRGTEAFF; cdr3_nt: TGCGCCAGCAGCCAAGAGGGGGGGCGAGGCACTGAAGCTTTCTTT
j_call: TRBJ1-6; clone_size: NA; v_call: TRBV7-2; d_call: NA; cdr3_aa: CASSLRQPYNSPLHF; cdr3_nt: TGTGCCAGCAGCTTGCGACAGCCTTATAATTCACCCCTCCACTTT
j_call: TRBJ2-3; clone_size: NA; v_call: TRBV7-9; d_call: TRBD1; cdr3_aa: CASRRTGGEKKDTQYF; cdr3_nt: TGTGCCAGCAGAAGGACAGGGGGCGAAAAGAAAGATACGCAGTATTTT
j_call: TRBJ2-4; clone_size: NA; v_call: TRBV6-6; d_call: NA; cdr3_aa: CASSYSPGHQNIQYF; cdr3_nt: TGTGCCAGCAGTTACTCCCCGGGACATCAAAACATTCAGTACTTC
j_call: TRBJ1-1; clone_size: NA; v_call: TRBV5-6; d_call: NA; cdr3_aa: CASSLPRSLPSTEAFF; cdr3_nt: TGTGCCAGCAGCTTGCCCCGCTCCCTTCCGAGCACTGAAGCTTTCTTT
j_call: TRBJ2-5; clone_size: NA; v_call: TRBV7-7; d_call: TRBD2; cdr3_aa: CASSEGLAGGQETQYF; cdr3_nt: TGTGCCAGCAGCGAAGGACTAGCGGGGGGGCAAGAGACCCAGTACTTC
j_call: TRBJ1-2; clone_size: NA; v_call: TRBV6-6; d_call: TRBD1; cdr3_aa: CASSPGQGRLYTF; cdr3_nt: TGTGCCAGCAGTCCGGGACAGGGGAGGTTGTACACCTTC
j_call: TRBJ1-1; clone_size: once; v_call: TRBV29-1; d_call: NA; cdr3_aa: CSATAIRGLKEAFF; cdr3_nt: TGCAGCGCCACCGCAATCAGAGGGTTGAAGGAAGCTTTCTTT
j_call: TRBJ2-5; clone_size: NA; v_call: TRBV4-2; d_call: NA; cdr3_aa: CASSQDPRDGETQYF; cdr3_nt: TGTGCCAGCAGCCAAGATCCCCGGGATGGGGAGACCCAGTACTTC
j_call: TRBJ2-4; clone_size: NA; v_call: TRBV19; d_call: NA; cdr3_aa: CASSTTGDKNIQYF; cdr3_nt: TGTGCCAGTAGCACTACAGGAGACAAAAACATTCAGTACTTC
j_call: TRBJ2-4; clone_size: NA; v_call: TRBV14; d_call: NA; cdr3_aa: CASSHVDRIQYF; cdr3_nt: TGTGCCAGCAGCCATGTAGATCGCATTCAGTACTTC
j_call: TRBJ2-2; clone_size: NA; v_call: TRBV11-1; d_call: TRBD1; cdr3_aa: CASSFRQGMAGELFF; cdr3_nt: TGTGCCAGCAGCTTTAGACAGGGGATGGCCGGGGAGCTGTTTTTT
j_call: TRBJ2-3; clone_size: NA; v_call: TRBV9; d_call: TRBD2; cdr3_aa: CASSPRSGTRTDTQYF; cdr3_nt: TGTGCCAGCAGCCCACGCAGCGGGACTCGTACAGATACGCAGTATTTT
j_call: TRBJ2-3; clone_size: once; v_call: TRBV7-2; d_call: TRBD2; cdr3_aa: CASSTRGGASTDTQYF; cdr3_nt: TGTGCCAGCAGCACCCGGGGGGGGGCCAGCACAGATACGCAGTATTTT
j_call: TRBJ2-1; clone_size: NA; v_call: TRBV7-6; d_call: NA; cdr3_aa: CASSYRTRDEQFF; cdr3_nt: TGTGCCAGCAGCTACCGGACAAGGGATGAGCAGTTCTTC
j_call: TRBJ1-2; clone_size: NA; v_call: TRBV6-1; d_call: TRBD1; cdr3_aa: CASRQPGQWAYGYTF; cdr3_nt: TGTGCCAGCAGACAACCGGGACAGTGGGCCTATGGCTACACCTTC
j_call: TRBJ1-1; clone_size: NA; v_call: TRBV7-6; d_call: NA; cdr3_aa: CASSFPSRQTLVMNTEAFF; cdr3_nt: TGTGCCAGCAGCTTCCCTTCCCGACAGACCCTAGTAATGAACACTGAAGCTTTCTTT